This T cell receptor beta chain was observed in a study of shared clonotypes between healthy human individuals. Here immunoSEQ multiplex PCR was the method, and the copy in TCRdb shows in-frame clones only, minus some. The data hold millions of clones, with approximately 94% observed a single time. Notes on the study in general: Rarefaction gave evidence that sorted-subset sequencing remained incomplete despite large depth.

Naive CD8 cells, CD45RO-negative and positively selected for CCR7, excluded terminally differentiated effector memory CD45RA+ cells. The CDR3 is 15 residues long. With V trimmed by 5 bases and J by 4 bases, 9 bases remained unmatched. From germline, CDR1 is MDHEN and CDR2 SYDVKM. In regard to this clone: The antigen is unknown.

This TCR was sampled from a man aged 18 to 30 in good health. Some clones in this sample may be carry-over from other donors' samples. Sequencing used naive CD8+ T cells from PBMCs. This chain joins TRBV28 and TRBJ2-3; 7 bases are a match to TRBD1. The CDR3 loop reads CASSPRGQPADTQYF. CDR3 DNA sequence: TGTGCCAGCAGTCCCCGGGGACAGCCCGCAGATACGCAGTATTTT.